This T cell receptor beta chain was obtained from a study of breast tumors, draining lymph nodes, adjacent tissues. The study, taken as a whole, reports: Luminal-like breast cancer showed significantly greater tumor-nontumor repertoire similarity than basal-like breast cancer did. Data fit most tumor T cells coming from lymph node, expanding in tumor.

Worth noting for this clonotype: What it binds is unknown.

V lost 0 bases to trimming and J lost 4 bases, with 10 bases between them. The CDR3 covers 14 residues. CDR1 is SGHRS and CDR2 is YFSETQ in the germline V gene. In TCRdb, the multiplex PCR reads were re-called with MiXCR into one record per CDR3 protein. The sample contains more than 50,000 distinct CDR3 sequences, approximately 62% of which appear only once. The sample comprised breast tumor tissue. The sequence was obtained from a female donor with breast cancer. Some clones in this sample may be carry-over from other donors' samples. This chain uses TRBV5-1 with TRBJ1-2; D gene unclear. Here the CDR3 DNA reads TGCGCCAGCAGCTTGGTTCCAGGAATCTATGGCTACACCTTC. Amino acids: CASSLVPGIYGYTF.